The 21 T cell receptor beta chains reported below all come from one sample, sequenced in a study of identical twins. TCRdb reanalysed the 5' RACE reads using MiXCR and keeps one entry per CDR3 protein. Seen here are about 460,000 distinct CDR3 sequences, around 14% observed once, and the top ten hold approximately 0.52%. A further study also used this sample, focusing on yellow fever vaccine responses in identical twins.

The sequencing input was CD4+ T cells sorted from blood. These receptors were collected from a woman between 18 and 29 years old in good health.

This clonotype was counted between two and nine times. The rearrangement joins TRBV5-1 to TRBJ2-2; unclear D gene. The V and J ends lost 1 base and 0 bases respectively, with 4 bases between them. The germline V gene encodes CDR1 SGHRS and CDR2 YFSETQ. This CDR3 comprises 14 residues. DNA of the CDR3: TGCGCCAGCAGCTTGCCAACGAACACCGGGGAGCTGTTTTTT. It yields the protein CASSLPTNTGELFF.

This clonotype occurred a few times. The chain combines TRBV3-1 with TRBJ1-2; tentatively, D is TRBD1 (5 bases). Trimming took off 0 bases at V and 3 bases at J, with 11 bases between the two ends. The CDR3 has 15 amino acids. Germline lookup yields CDR1 LGHDT and CDR2 YNNKEL (reference sequence). CDR3 nucleotide sequence: TGTGCCAGCAGCCAAGATACGGACACCTACTATGGCTACACCTTC. This gives the protein CASSQDTDTYYGYTF.

The V gene is TRBV6-5, the J gene TRBJ2-3; D ambiguous. The CDR3 runs 14 residues. The V end lost 2 bases, the J end lost 0 bases, and 6 bases lay between the germline ends. Germline V gives CDR1 MNHEY, CDR2 SVGAGI. The CDR3 region is CASSYGPSTDTQYF. CDR3 DNA: TGTGCCAGCAGTTACGGTCCGAGCACAGATACGCAGTATTTT.

V is TRBV5-6 and J is TRBJ2-7; 12 bases are a match to TRBD2. The CDR3 is 14 amino acids. Germline V lookup: CDR1 SGHDT, CDR2 YYEEEE. J lost 5 bases, V lost 5 bases, and 5 bases had no gene match. Here the CDR3 reads CASSLTSGGHEQYF. CDR3 bases: TGTGCCAGCAGTTTGACTAGCGGGGGTCACGAGCAGTACTTC.

This clonotype has a handful of counts. This sequence joins TRBV6-5 and TRBJ2-7; TRBD2 matches 8 bases. V lost 0 bases to trimming and J lost 3 bases; unmatched junction nucleotides: 10. CDR1 MNHEY and CDR2 SVGAGI come from the germline V gene. The CDR3 contains 17 residues. CDR3: CASSYSSTSGRLYEQYF. The CDR3 coding sequence is TGTGCCAGCAGTTACTCGAGCACTAGCGGACGTCTCTACGAGCAGTACTTC.

This chain connects TRBV7-2 to TRBJ2-7; maybe TRBD2 (5 bases). The length of the CDR3 is 14 residues. Germline V gene sequence: CDR1 SGHTA, CDR2 FQGNSA. V lost 5 bases to trimming and J lost 6 bases, with 17 bases between them. CDR3 region: CASSASLVLGEQYF. The CDR3 DNA sequence: TGTGCCAGCAGCGCCTCACTAGTCCTAGGCGAGCAGTACTTC.

The chain employs TRBV14 and TRBJ2-5; TRBD2 agrees at 8 bases. J gave up 2 bases and V 6 bases, and 5 bases lay outside the gene matches. Germline V gives CDR1 SGHDN, CDR2 FVKESK. The CDR3 is made up of 14 amino acids. The CDR3 nucleotides are TGTGCCAGCAGGCGCAGCGGGGGACAAGAGACCCAGTACTTC. This translates into CASRRSGGQETQYF.

The chain couples TRBV3-1 to TRBJ1-6; D unresolved. Germline-derived CDR1 and CDR2 are LGHDT and YNNKEL (reference sequence). Trimming cost V 1 base and J 10 bases, with 11 bases left between them. This CDR3 has 14 residues. CDR3 bases: TGTGCCAGCAGCCAAGGGGCGGTCCCGTCACCCCTCCACTTT. Amino acid sequence: CASSQGAVPSPLHF.

This clonotype was counted only a few times. The chain recombines TRBV9 with TRBJ2-1, with a possible D match to TRBD1 (5 bases). The CDR3 has 15 residues. Trimming took off 6 bases at V and 4 bases at J, with 17 bases between the two ends. Germline-derived CDR1 and CDR2 are SGDLS and YYNGEE. The CDR3 spells CASTLDSLTYNEQFF. CDR3 in DNA: TGTGCCAGCACCCTCGACAGCCTGACTTACAATGAGCAGTTCTTC.

This clonotype was observed at least ten times. The V call is TRBV12-3 or TRBV12-4, the J call TRBJ2-1; D not resolved. CDR3 length equals 15 residues. The ends were cut back, 7 bases at V and 2 bases at J, with 15 bases in the middle. CDR3 in amino acids: CASTRTEGPYNEQFF. For the CDR3, the DNA is TGTGCCAGCACCCGGACGGAAGGCCCCTACAATGAGCAGTTCTTC.

This chain uses TRBV7-2 with TRBJ2-1; D gene unclear. V was cut by 5 bases and J by 9 bases, with 11 bases left in between. CDR3 size: 12 residues. CDR1 SGHTA and CDR2 FQGNSA come from the germline V gene. The CDR3 nucleotides read TGTGCCAGCAGCCCCCCTAATCCTGAGCAGTTCTTC. Translation gives CASSPPNPEQFF.

The rearrangement uses TRBV4-3 and TRBJ2-3; D is undetermined. In germline, CDR1 is LGHNA, CDR2 YSLEER. Trimming pared 1 base from V and 6 bases from J, leaving 8 bases between. The CDR3 contains 13 residues. CDR3 sequence reads: CASSQAIGDTQYF. Here the CDR3 DNA reads TGCGCCAGCAGCCAAGCTATAGGTGATACGCAGTATTTT.

This chain uses TRBV5-1 with TRBJ2-7; 7 nucleotides agree with TRBD1. The CDR3 sequence is 13 residues long. With V trimmed by 4 bases and J by 2 bases, 3 bases remained unmatched. The germline CDR1 and CDR2 sequences are SGHRS and YFSETQ. This chain's CDR3 is CASSIGQAYEQYF. CDR3 DNA sequence: TGCGCCAGCAGCATCGGACAGGCCTACGAGCAGTACTTC.

This clonotype has a handful of counts. The chain joins TRBV5-1 to TRBJ2-3; D unclear. The CDR3 extends over 13 amino acids. Germline values: CDR1 SGHRS, CDR2 YFSETQ. V was cut by 5 bases and J by 5 bases, with 12 bases left in between. Written as DNA, the CDR3 is TGCGCCAGCAGAAGACTCGTGGAAGATACGCAGTATTTT. Residues: CASRRLVEDTQYF.

The table lists this clonotype with a few counts. DNA of the CDR3: TGTGCCAGCAGCTACGGCGACTGGGGACTAGCGGTTCGCTACGAGCAGTACTTC. Amino acid sequence: CASSYGDWGLAVRYEQYF. V usage is TRBV11-2 and J usage is TRBJ2-7, with TRBD2 matching 11 bases. V trimming: 4 bases; J trimming: 3 bases; junction bases outside the gene matches: 14. This CDR3 comprises 18 residues. The germline gives CDR1 SGHAT, CDR2 FQNNGV.

In its sample, this clonotype was seen many times. V usage is TRBV10-3 and J usage is TRBJ2-5; 10 positions agree with TRBD2. Germline CDR1 and CDR2: ENHRY and SYGVKD. The J segment lost 2 bases and the V segment lost 5 bases, leaving 5 bases of the junction unmatched. The CDR3 has 15 amino acids. CDR3 coding DNA: TGTGCCATCAGTCCTAGCGGGAGCCCTCAAGAGACCCAGTACTTC. Protein product: CAISPSGSPQETQYF.

Worth noting for this clonotype: A clone one base away is much larger, so this may be a read error. This rearrangement joins TRBV20-1 to TRBJ2-3; D gene unclear. Between the trimmed V and J ends, which lost 8 bases and 5 bases, there was a span of 14 bases. From germline, CDR1 is DFQATT and CDR2 SNEGSKA (reference sequence). CDR3 length: 12 amino acids. The CDR3, as DNA: TGCAGTTCTCCGAACTGGGGAGATACGCAGTATTTT. It encodes CSSPNWGDTQYF.

This clonotype was recorded a few times. The gene calls are TRBV12-3 or TRBV12-4 and TRBJ2-1; 11 bases agree with TRBD1. This CDR3 has 14 amino acids. The trim removed 5 bases at V and 7 bases at J, leaving 4 bases unmatched. CDR3 loop: CASSRTGGVNEQFF. The CDR3 DNA reads TGTGCCAGCAGTCGGACAGGGGGCGTGAATGAGCAGTTCTTC.

This clonotype was picked up a small number of times. CDR3 region: CSARDHQGGVADTEAFF. CDR3 sequence (DNA): TGCAGTGCTAGAGATCATCAGGGCGGGGTAGCTGACACTGAAGCTTTCTTT. V gene TRBV20-1 combines with J gene TRBJ1-1; D is possibly TRBD1 (5 bases). Trimming left V 0 bases short and J 3 bases short, with 20 bases between. CDR1 DFQATT and CDR2 SNEGSKA come from the germline V gene (reference sequence). The CDR3 length is 17 residues.

J is TRBJ2-4 and V is TRBV5-5; a weak D match, TRBD2 (6 bases). This CDR3 is built from 13 residues. V was cut by 4 bases and J by 8 bases, with 13 bases left in between. The germline V gene has CDR1 SGHKS and CDR2 YYEKEE (reference sequence). This CDR3 reads CASSPMGGDIQYF. DNA of the CDR3: TGTGCCAGCAGCCCAATGGGGGGAGACATTCAGTACTTC.

This clonotype was recorded many times. The rearrangement uses TRBV6-1 and TRBJ2-5, with 7 bases lining up with TRBD2. The germline V gene has CDR1 MNHNS and CDR2 SASEGT. Losses at the gene ends were 3 bases for V and 0 bases for J; bases not matched to a gene: 4. The CDR3 extends over 15 amino acids. The CDR3 reads CASSEPSGYQETQYF. The CDR3 coding sequence is TGTGCCAGCAGTGAGCCTAGCGGCTACCAAGAGACCCAGTACTTC.